The clone carrying this T cell receptor (beta chain) was observed a few times. What it binds is not known. There are 14 residues in the CDR3. Germline-derived CDR1 and CDR2 are MNHGY and SVAAGI. Between the trimmed V and J ends, which lost 4 bases and 7 bases, there was a span of 14 bases. The sample belongs to a study of T cells in Graves' hyperthyroidism and ophthalmopathy. Study overall: Peripheral blood was collected at initial diagnosis, before any treatment.

Study findings and constraints: It was a median around 6 months before onset that the model predicted ophthalmopathy. Peripheral blood also featured most of the thyroid clonotypes expanded above 0.001.

Amplification targeted TCR beta CDR3 regions from RNA transcripts. Carried out on the TCR CDR3, a first-round RT-PCR used the HTBI primer set. TCRdb called the multiplex PCR reads again in MiXCR, with one record for every CDR3 protein. The repertoire has 300,000 to 500,000 distinct CDR3 sequences, about an eighth of them found once; the top ten carry 25% to 30%. Sequencing was done on a sample of blood. This TCR derives from a man aged 45-65 years with Graves' ophthalmopathy. This chain links TRBV6-9 with TRBJ2-1; D may be TRBD2 (6 bases). This CDR3 reads CASSCRAGWNEQFF. DNA for the CDR3: TGTGCCAGCAGTTGTAGGGCGGGGTGGAATGAGCAGTTCTTC.